The rows below give T cell receptor beta chains drawn from one sample of a study of T-cell reconstitution after alpha-beta-depleted transplantation in children. TCRdb re-called the PCR reads through MiXCR, storing one row per CDR3 protein. The sample holds approximately 350,000 distinct CDR3 sequences; 13% are singletons and the top ten take 3.5% to 4.5%. The sample in question was PBMCs, obtained from the stem cell graft. Receptors were obtained from a human donor who donated a stem cell graft to a child with Fanconi anemia. The CDR3 runs from the conserved cysteine through the conserved F or W. The order of the fields is J gene, D gene, clone size, V gene, CDR3 DNA, CDR3 protein. A D gene is named only where the DNA matches it firmly. Size is stated for part of the rows, as once, few or many counts, or as a class when the clone is expanded.

>TRBJ2-5|TRBD2|few|TRBV4-2
TGTGCCAGCAGCCAGGAGACTAGCGGTCAAGAGACCCAGTACTTC
CASSQETSGQETQYF
>TRBJ2-1|TRBD2|NA|TRBV5-1
TGCGCCAGCAGCCAAACTAGCGGGGCGCGGAATGAGCAGTTCTTC
CASSQTSGARNEQFF
>TRBJ2-2|TRBD1|many|TRBV7-2
TGTGCCAGCAGCTCGCCAGACAGGGCCACCGGGGAGCTGTTTTTT
CASSSPDRATGELFF
>TRBJ1-6|NA|few|TRBV5-1
TGCGCCAGCAGCTTGTTGGGACACGGGACCGATTCACCCCTCCACTTT
CASSLLGHGTDSPLHF
>TRBJ2-5|TRBD2|many|TRBV20-1
TGCAGTGCTGTGACTAGCGGGGGGGCCGCGGAGACCCAGTACTTC
CSAVTSGGAAETQYF
>TRBJ2-2|TRBD2|few|TRBV24-1
TGTGCCACCAGTGATCCGACTAGCGGGGGAATTAACACCGGGGAGCTGTTTTTT
CATSDPTSGGINTGELFF
>TRBJ1-1|NA|NA|TRBV6-5
TGTGCCAGCAGTTACTCTAACGGGGCCATGACTGAAGCTTTCTTT
CASSYSNGAMTEAFF
>TRBJ2-7|NA|few|TRBV5-1
TGCGCCAGCACCTATGGGTGGGGCTACGAGCAGTACTTC
CASTYGWGYEQYF
>TRBJ1-5|TRBD1|few|TRBV7-8
TGTGCCAGCAGCTTAGAGACAGGGTTCGCGAACAATCAGCCCCAGCATTTT
CASSLETGFANNQPQHF
>TRBJ2-2|TRBD2|NA|TRBV7-2
TGTGCCAGCAGCTTAACCCCAACCGGGCGGGGGGGCACCGGGGAGCTGTTTTTT
CASSLTPTGRGGTGELFF
>TRBJ2-5|TRBD2|NA|TRBV3-1
TGTGCCAGCAGCCAAAGAACTAGCGGGGGACAAGGGAAGTACTTC
CASSQRTSGGQGKYF
>TRBJ1-1|NA|many|TRBV5-5
TGTGCCAGCAGCTTGCACCACCGGGAAGCTTTCTTT
CASSLHHREAFF
>TRBJ1-6|NA|few|TRBV5-4
TGTGCCAGCAGCTTACGAGGATTAAATTCACCCCTCCACTTT
CASSLRGLNSPLHF
>TRBJ1-5|NA|NA|TRBV29-1
TGCAGCGGTCCGGGGAATCAGCCCCAGCATTTT
CSGPGNQPQHF
>TRBJ2-3|TRBD2|few|TRBV2
TGTGCCAGCAGTGAGAATAGCGGGGTAATAGATACGCAGTATTTT
CASSENSGVIDTQYF
>TRBJ2-3|TRBD2|few|TRBV11-2
TGTGCCAGCAGTTGGCGGGGGGGCTTGACAGATACGCAGTATTTT
CASSWRGGLTDTQYF
>TRBJ2-2|NA|NA|TRBV2
TGTGCCAGCAGTGAGGCGCTTACGGACACCGGGGAGCTGTTTTTT
CASSEALTDTGELFF
>TRBJ2-1|NA|few|TRBV4-3
TGCGCCAGCAGCCAAGAATTCGGTAGCTCCTACAATGAGCAGTTCTTC
CASSQEFGSSYNEQFF
>TRBJ1-6|TRBD1|many|TRBV20-1
TGCAGTGCTAGTAAGCCCGGGACAGGGGGCTCACCCCTCCACTTT
CSASKPGTGGSPLHF
>TRBJ1-4|NA|NA|TRBV20-1
TGCAGTGTCCAGGGGCCCCAATACAATGAAAAACTGTTTTTT
CSVQGPQYNEKLFF
>TRBJ1-1|TRBD1|NA|TRBV29-1
TGCAGCGCCAAACAGGGGCAGCCTGAAGCTTTCTTT
CSAKQGQPEAFF
>TRBJ1-2|NA|NA|TRBV7-8
TGTGCCAGCAGCCCTGGTTTACTTCCCCATGGCTACACCTTC
CASSPGLLPHGYTF
>TRBJ2-2|NA|many|TRBV20-1
TGCAGTGCTAGAGCAGGGCCTAACACCGGGGAGCTGTTTTTT
CSARAGPNTGELFF
>TRBJ2-5|NA|few|TRBV20-1
TGCAGTGCTAGTGAGGCAGGCCAAGAGACCCAGTACTTC
CSASEAGQETQYF
>TRBJ1-3|NA|few|TRBV4-2
TGTGCCAGCAGCCAAGATAGAAGGTTGGGCTCTGGAAACACCATATATTTT
CASSQDRRLGSGNTIYF
>TRBJ1-4|TRBD1|NA|TRBV20-1
TGCAGTGCTGCCAGGGGGGAGGATGAAAAACTGTTTTTT
CSAARGEDEKLFF
>TRBJ2-5|NA|NA|TRBV12-3/TRBV12-4
TGTGCCAGCAGTTTATTCGGGACCCAGTACTTC
CASSLFGTQYF
>TRBJ1-3|NA|NA|TRBV5-6
TGTGCCAGCAGCTCCGAGAGGACCCAGAAAAACACCATATATTTT
CASSSERTQKNTIYF
>TRBJ2-1|NA|NA|TRBV4-3
TGCGCCAGCAGCCAAGATTGGGCCAGGGCCTACAGGGAGCAGTTCTTC
CASSQDWARAYREQFF
>TRBJ1-2|NA|many|TRBV20-1
TGCAGTGCTAGAGATCAAGCGGACCGCGGCTACACCTTC
CSARDQADRGYTF
>TRBJ1-5|NA|few|TRBV21-1
TGTGCCAGCAGCAAAGGGATGGCAGGTGCTACCAATCAGCCCCAGCATTTT
CASSKGMAGATNQPQHF
>TRBJ1-2|NA|NA|TRBV6-2/TRBV6-3
TGTGCCAGCAGTTACCCTGTGGAGGACCTCCTAGGCTATGGCTACACCTTC
CASSYPVEDLLGYGYTF
>TRBJ1-3|TRBD1|many|TRBV12-3/TRBV12-4
TGTGCCAGCAGGCTACAGGGGTCTGGAAACACCATATATTTT
CASRLQGSGNTIYF
>TRBJ1-4|NA|NA|TRBV2
TGTGCCAGCAGTGTTTCTAAGGAGGGTGAAAAACTGTTTTTT
CASSVSKEGEKLFF
>TRBJ2-5|TRBD1|NA|TRBV7-2
TGTGCCAGCAGCCGAGGACAGGGGAAGGGTGAGACCCAGTACTTC
CASSRGQGKGETQYF
>TRBJ1-5|NA|few|TRBV4-2
TGTGCCAGCAGCCAAGCCGGGGAACTAGGGCCCCAGCATTTT
CASSQAGELGPQHF
>TRBJ2-5|NA|many|TRBV29-1
TGCAGCGCCACTCAGGGGAGCGTAAAGGAGACCCAGTACTTC
CSATQGSVKETQYF
>TRBJ1-2|NA|NA|TRBV16
TGTGCCAGCAGCCAATCCCGAGAATATGGCTACACCTTC
CASSQSREYGYTF
>TRBJ1-2|TRBD1|NA|TRBV24-1
TGTGCCACCAGTGATACCGGACAGGGCTATGGCTACACCTTC
CATSDTGQGYGYTF
>TRBJ1-1|NA|few|TRBV7-2
TGTGCCAGCAGCTTAGCAGGGCTCTCGAGCACTGAAGCTTTCTTT
CASSLAGLSSTEAFF
>TRBJ2-2|TRBD1|NA|TRBV19
TGTGCCAGTAGTATCCAGGGGGCGCAGGTCGGGGAGCTGTTTTTT
CASSIQGAQVGELFF
>TRBJ2-1|NA|many|TRBV12-3/TRBV12-4
TGTGCCAGCAGGTCTCGGGGGAGCTCCTACAATGAGCAGTTCTTC
CASRSRGSSYNEQFF
>TRBJ1-5|NA|NA|TRBV19
TGTGCCAGTAGTACCCAGGGTGTAGATCAGCCCCAGCATTTT
CASSTQGVDQPQHF
>TRBJ1-5|TRBD1|few|TRBV27
TGTGCCAGCAGTTTGACAGGGTCCGTCGTGCATTTT
CASSLTGSVVHF
>TRBJ1-4|NA|many|TRBV20-1
TGCAGTGCTAGAGGTCCAGGTTTCATGGGTGAAAAACTGTTTTTT
CSARGPGFMGEKLFF
>TRBJ1-1|NA|NA|TRBV28
TGTGCCAGCAGTTTTCCCGGGAGGGACACTGAAGCTTTCTTT
CASSFPGRDTEAFF
>TRBJ1-3|TRBD1|many|TRBV20-1
TGCAGTGCTAGAGGACAGGGGATGTCTGGAAACACCATATATTTT
CSARGQGMSGNTIYF
>TRBJ2-5|TRBD2|few|TRBV7-2
TGTGCCAGCAGCCGCGGGGGAGGCCAAGAGACCCAGTACTTC
CASSRGGGQETQYF
>TRBJ1-1|NA|few|TRBV18
TGTGCCAGCTCGTCGTGGCCCGACACTGAAGCTTTCTTT
CASSSWPDTEAFF
>TRBJ1-1|TRBD1|few|TRBV5-6
TGTGCCAGCAGCCTTTGGAAATCAACAGGGGGCACTGAAGCTTTCTTT
CASSLWKSTGGTEAFF
>TRBJ2-5|NA|NA|TRBV12-3/TRBV12-4
TGTGCCAGCAGTCCCGCCGAGGGGTTACAAGAGACCCAGTACTTC
CASSPAEGLQETQYF
>TRBJ2-1|TRBD2|NA|TRBV20-1
TGCAGTGCTGATAGTAGCGGGGGTTCCTACAATGAGCAGTTCTTC
CSADSSGGSYNEQFF
>TRBJ2-3|NA|many|TRBV6-4
TGTGCCAGCAGTGACTGCAGGAAAGATACGCAGTATTTT
CASSDCRKDTQYF
>TRBJ2-3|TRBD2|NA|TRBV20-1
TGCAGTGCTAGAACCGGGAGGCTAGGGCCAGATACGCAGTATTTT
CSARTGRLGPDTQYF
>TRBJ2-5|TRBD1|NA|TRBV5-5
TGTGCCAGCAGCCCGACAGGGGGCGAGGGAGAGACCCAGTACTTC
CASSPTGGEGETQYF
>TRBJ1-1|NA|NA|TRBV27
TGTGCCAGCAGTTCTCACGTACCGAACACTGAAGCTTTCTTT
CASSSHVPNTEAFF
>TRBJ2-3|TRBD2|NA|TRBV2
TGTGCCAGCACCGGGGGGACCTACACAGATACGCAGTATTTT
CASTGGTYTDTQYF
>TRBJ1-3|NA|few|TRBV5-1
TGCGCCAGCAGGAAAGACGGAGGCTCTGGAAACACCATATATTTT
CASRKDGGSGNTIYF
>TRBJ2-2|NA|NA|TRBV20-1
TGCAGTGCTAGGGTGCAGAACGGGGAGCTGTTTTTT
CSARVQNGELFF
>TRBJ2-5|TRBD1|many|TRBV29-1
TGCAGCGTTAGAGACAGGGGGATTCGGGCCCAGTACTTC
CSVRDRGIRAQYF